The 15 T cell receptor beta chains below all came from one sample that was sequenced in a study of blood T cell repertoires in COVID-19 (dated by TCRdb to 2020 to 2021). Preparation of the library involved the immunoSEQ multiplex PCR assay. The source is immuneACCESS, and TCRdb retained only in-frame sequences with V and J called. Part of the clones is not carried over; for the studies checked, unresolved V genes explain less than half of this, and the remainder is unexplained. Across this sample there are 10,000 to 15,000 clones, with roughly 80% seen only once. Of the sample, 20% to 25% is held by the ten largest clones. The sample comprised peripheral blood. The origin of the receptors is a human donor in a cohort sampled during active COVID-19.

This clone was recorded only once. The J gene is TRBJ2-3, the V gene TRBV19; TRBD1 might be the D (5 bases). Germline values: CDR1 LNHDA, CDR2 SQIVND (reference sequence). V was cut by 1 base and J by 7 bases, with 24 bases left in between. This CDR3 is 18 amino acids long. In nucleotides, the CDR3 is TGTGCCAGTAGTATAGCGGGCCTAACAGGTCCTCCGTGGAATACGCAGTATTTT. It specifies CASSIAGLTGPPWNTQYF.

The chain is built from TRBV20-1 and TRBJ2-1; 7 nucleotides match TRBD2. Trimming cost V 3 bases and J 2 bases; bases outside gene matches: 7. Per germline, CDR1 DFQATT and CDR2 SNEGSKA (reference sequence). The CDR3 runs 15 residues. CDR3 in amino acids: CSASVEREPYNEQFF. The CDR3 DNA sequence: TGCAGTGCTAGTGTCGAGCGGGAACCCTACAATGAGCAGTTCTTC.

This clone was counted a single time. An end of the junction does not agree with germline; a read error may underlie this. This rearrangement joins TRBV7-7 to TRBJ2-5; 13 bases line up with TRBD2. The germline V gene has CDR1 SSHAT and CDR2 FNYEAQ (reference sequence). The CDR3 has 16 amino acids. The CDR3: CASSTPGLAGRETQYF. The DNA of the CDR3 is TGTGCTAGCAGCACGCCGGGACTAGCGGGGAGAGAGACCCAGTACTTC.

The chain has TRBV7-2 and TRBJ2-3; 10 bases line up with TRBD2. Germline V lookup: CDR1 SGHTA, CDR2 FQGNSA. The CDR3 is 21 amino acids. Trimming cost V 0 bases and J 0 bases; bases outside gene matches: 15. The CDR3 sequence is CASSLALGLAGAKKSTDTQYF. CDR3 sequence (DNA): TGTGCCAGCAGCTTAGCGTTGGGGCTAGCGGGGGCCAAGAAAAGCACAGATACGCAGTATTTT. Full variable domain (rest looked up from reference TRBV7-2 and TRBJ2-3): GAGVSQSPSNKVTEKGKDVELRCDPISGHTALYWYRQSLGQGLEFLIYFQGNSAPDKSGLPSDRFSAERTGGSVSTLTIQRTQQEDSAVYLCASSLALGLAGAKKSTDTQYFGPGTRLTVL.

The chain is built from TRBV7-2 and TRBJ2-3, with 9 nucleotides matching TRBD2. This CDR3 has 14 amino acids. The J segment lost 5 bases and the V segment lost 5 bases, leaving 5 bases of the junction unmatched. The germline gives CDR1 SGHTA, CDR2 FQGNSA. CDR3 region: CASSPGLALDTQYF. CDR3 bases: TGTGCCAGCAGCCCCGGACTAGCGTTAGATACGCAGTATTTT.

J is TRBJ2-5 and V is TRBV28, with TRBD1 matching over 11 bases. The CDR3 has 19 residues. V shed 4 bases, J shed 5 bases, and the junction held 18 bases outside the gene matches. Germline V gene sequence: CDR1 MDHEN, CDR2 SYDVKM. For the CDR3, the DNA is TGTGCCAGCAGTTCCGGGACAGGGGGGAAATTTACGTTGAGGGAGACCCAGTACTTC. Its translation: CASSSGTGGKFTLRETQYF.

The chain recombines TRBV5-1 with TRBJ1-1, with D possibly matching TRBD1 (6 bases). CDR1 and CDR2 from the germline V gene are SGHRS and YFSETQ. This CDR3 spans 15 amino acids. Trimming shortened V by 4 bases and J by 3 bases, and 16 bases separated the two germline ends. CDR3 nucleotide sequence: TGCGCCAGCAGCCTCTGGGGGGGCACGGACACTGAAGCTTTCTTT. This codes for CASSLWGGTDTEAFF.

The chain joins TRBV28 to TRBJ2-1, with 10 bases fitting TRBD2. CDR3 length: 16 amino acids. In germline, CDR1 is MDHEN, CDR2 SYDVKM. Unmatched junction bases numbered 6, after V lost 7 bases and J lost 0 bases. CDR3 amino acids: CASISSGGLSYNEQFF. Here the CDR3 DNA reads TGTGCCAGCATCTCTAGCGGGGGCCTCTCCTACAATGAGCAGTTCTTC.

The CDR3 DNA is TGTGCCAGCAGTGGTATTAGCGGGGGGGCCTTCAATGAGCAGTTCTTC. It encodes CASSGISGGAFNEQFF. V usage is TRBV6-1 and J usage is TRBJ2-1; 11 bases are shared with TRBD2. Losses at the gene ends were 4 bases for V and 6 bases for J; bases not matched to a gene: 8. The CDR3 has 16 amino acids. Per germline, CDR1 MNHNS and CDR2 SASEGT.

This sequence joins TRBV7-3 and TRBJ1-2; 10 bases map to TRBD1. This CDR3 spans 19 amino acids. V lost 2 bases, J lost 0 bases, and 12 bases stayed unmatched. CDR1 is SGHTA, CDR2 FQGTGA, per germline. The CDR3 loop reads CASSLSGTGQGPPNYGYTF. CDR3 DNA sequence: TGTGCCAGCAGCTTATCCGGTACGGGACAGGGGCCTCCTAACTATGGCTACACCTTC.

The chain carries TRBV2 and TRBJ2-7, with a tentative D call TRBD1 (7 bases). The CDR3 is 12 residues long. V was clipped by 7 bases and J by 7 bases, with 14 bases between them. Germline lookup yields CDR1 SNHLY and CDR2 FYNNEI. The chain's CDR3 is CASTQGGLEQYF. The CDR3 DNA is TGTGCCAGCACGCAGGGGGGATTGGAGCAGTACTTC.

The chain uses TRBV5-1 and TRBJ1-1, with 9 bases that match TRBD1. CDR3 length: 16 amino acids. Germline V lookup: CDR1 SGHRS, CDR2 YFSETQ. The V gene end was trimmed by 0 bases and the J gene end by 4 bases; junction bases not matched to a gene: 7. CDR3 amino acids: CASSLAWDRAFTEAFF. CDR3 bases: TGCGCCAGCAGCTTGGCTTGGGACAGGGCGTTCACTGAAGCTTTCTTT.

The rearrangement joins TRBV3-1 (or the pseudogene TRBV3-2) to TRBJ1-3; D gene uncertain. The germline CDR1 and CDR2 sequences are LGHDT and YNNKEL (reference sequence). The CDR3 is 15 residues long. V was trimmed by 1 base and J by 3 bases, leaving 10 bases between them. CDR3 bases: TGTGCCAGCAGCCAAGGAAGTAGGAGTGGAAACACCATATATTTT. Translated: CASSQGSRSGNTIYF.

V and J are TRBV19 and TRBJ2-7, with TRBD2 matching over 10 bases. The V segment lost 7 bases and the J segment 3 bases; nucleotides outside the gene matches: 3. The germline CDR1 and CDR2 sequences are LNHDA and SQIVND (reference sequence). CDR3 size: 13 residues. The CDR3 sequence is CASKLAGNYEQYF. For the CDR3, the DNA is TGTGCCAGTAAACTAGCGGGGAACTACGAGCAGTACTTC.

DNA for the CDR3: TGTGCCAGCAGCAAAGCTGCAGGAACCTCCTACGAGCAGTACTTC. Residues: CASSKAAGTSYEQYF. The V gene is TRBV21-1, the J gene TRBJ2-7; the table's D call, TRBD1, was not checked against the DNA. TRBV21-1 is an annotated pseudogene. The CDR3 runs to 15 residues.